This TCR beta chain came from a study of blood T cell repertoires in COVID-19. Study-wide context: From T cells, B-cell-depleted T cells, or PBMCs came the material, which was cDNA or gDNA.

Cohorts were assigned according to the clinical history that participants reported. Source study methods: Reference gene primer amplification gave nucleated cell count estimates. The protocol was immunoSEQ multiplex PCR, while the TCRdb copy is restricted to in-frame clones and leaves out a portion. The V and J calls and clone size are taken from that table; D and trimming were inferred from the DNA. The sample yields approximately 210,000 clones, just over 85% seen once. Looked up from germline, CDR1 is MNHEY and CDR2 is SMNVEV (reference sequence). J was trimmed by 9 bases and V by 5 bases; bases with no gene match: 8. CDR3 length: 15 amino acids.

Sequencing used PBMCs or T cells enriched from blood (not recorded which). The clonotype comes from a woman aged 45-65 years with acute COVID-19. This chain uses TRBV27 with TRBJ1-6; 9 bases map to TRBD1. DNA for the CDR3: TGTGCCAGCAGTAAAATAGGGACAGGGTTTTCACCCCTCCACTTT. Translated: CASSKIGTGFSPLHF.